This is a list of T cell receptor beta chains from one sample in a study of blood T cell repertoires in COVID-19. The protocol was immunoSEQ multiplex PCR, while the TCRdb copy is restricted to in-frame clones and leaves out a portion. This sample has roughly 120,000 clones, with 75% to 80% found just once. Specimen: peripheral blood. Receptor source: a human donor in a cohort sampled during active COVID-19. CDR3s include the opening cysteine and the closing phenylalanine or tryptophan. Each record gives: J gene, V gene, CDR3 protein.

J gene: TRBJ1-1
V gene: TRBV6-4
CDR3 protein: CASSPNRGYTEAFF

J gene: TRBJ2-5
V gene: TRBV18
CDR3 protein: CASSPGTDQETQYF

J gene: TRBJ1-2
V gene: TRBV11-1
CDR3 protein: CASSLGGNYGYTF

J gene: TRBJ2-1
V gene: TRBV28
CDR3 protein: CASSRRTSGSYDEQFF

J gene: TRBJ1-5
V gene: TRBV7-9
CDR3 protein: CASTLGGDQPQHF

J gene: TRBJ1-5
V gene: TRBV11-2
CDR3 protein: CASSLDLGQGNQPQHF

J gene: TRBJ2-7
V gene: TRBV7-2
CDR3 protein: CASSLGTVSYEQYF

J gene: TRBJ1-1
V gene: TRBV6-1
CDR3 protein: CASSEVMNTEAFF

J gene: TRBJ1-2
V gene: TRBV2
CDR3 protein: CASSAGDRDVYGYTF

J gene: TRBJ1-1
V gene: TRBV6-5
CDR3 protein: CASNTDRGLEAFF

J gene: TRBJ2-7
V gene: TRBV7-9
CDR3 protein: CATGRSGTYEQYF

J gene: TRBJ2-1
V gene: TRBV10-2
CDR3 protein: CASSGGAGGRDPEQFF

J gene: TRBJ1-3
V gene: TRBV3-1/TRBV3-2
CDR3 protein: CASSQGSGGGSGNTIYF

J gene: TRBJ2-7
V gene: TRBV28
CDR3 protein: CASKTGGSYEQYF

J gene: TRBJ1-2
V gene: TRBV19
CDR3 protein: CASSPWWGDYGYTF

J gene: TRBJ2-7
V gene: TRBV13
CDR3 protein: CASSLRGSHYEQYF

J gene: TRBJ1-1
V gene: TRBV5-1
CDR3 protein: CASSLEAFADTEAFF

J gene: TRBJ2-5
V gene: TRBV7-8
CDR3 protein: CASSKTTGPQETQYF

J gene: TRBJ2-6
V gene: TRBV5-6
CDR3 protein: CASSLLVGGGSGANVLTF

J gene: TRBJ1-2
V gene: TRBV28
CDR3 protein: CASSFPRVPRGYGYTF

J gene: TRBJ2-7
V gene: TRBV12-3/TRBV12-4
CDR3 protein: CASSLSRGNEQYF

J gene: TRBJ2-7
V gene: TRBV6-1
CDR3 protein: CASSESAGEYEQYF

J gene: TRBJ2-7
V gene: TRBV3-1/TRBV3-2
CDR3 protein: CASSPQRAGTGTYEQYF

J gene: TRBJ2-1
V gene: TRBV6-5
CDR3 protein: CASSLSDRYNEQFF

J gene: TRBJ1-5
V gene: TRBV27
CDR3 protein: CASSFGGHQPQHF

J gene: TRBJ1-1
V gene: TRBV15
CDR3 protein: CATTPGRQGIIGTEAFF

J gene: TRBJ1-4
V gene: TRBV28
CDR3 protein: CASSLSTNEKLFF

J gene: TRBJ2-7
V gene: TRBV19
CDR3 protein: CASSYSGGLNEQYF

J gene: TRBJ2-2
V gene: TRBV7-9
CDR3 protein: CASNPPSGLADFAGELFF

J gene: TRBJ2-7
V gene: TRBV6-5
CDR3 protein: CASESGVSYEQYF

J gene: TRBJ1-1
V gene: TRBV6-2/TRBV6-3
CDR3 protein: CASSYGHLNTEAFF

J gene: TRBJ2-7
V gene: TRBV19
CDR3 protein: CASSELAGGEQYF

J gene: TRBJ2-3
V gene: TRBV10-1
CDR3 protein: CASSEQGIGDTQYF

J gene: TRBJ2-7
V gene: TRBV4-1
CDR3 protein: CASSHLRGFYEQYF

J gene: TRBJ2-7
V gene: TRBV11-2
CDR3 protein: CASSFPLANEQYF

J gene: TRBJ1-1
V gene: TRBV5-1
CDR3 protein: CASSLFTGRNTEAFF

J gene: TRBJ1-6
V gene: TRBV30
CDR3 protein: CAWSTGQGIVNSPLHF

J gene: TRBJ2-7
V gene: TRBV7-9
CDR3 protein: CASSLSYEQYF

J gene: TRBJ2-7
V gene: TRBV25-1
CDR3 protein: CASSGDRGPTIYEQYF

J gene: TRBJ2-7
V gene: TRBV6-5
CDR3 protein: CASSPSGGFEQYF

J gene: TRBJ2-7
V gene: TRBV9
CDR3 protein: CASSGGQGADYEQYF

J gene: TRBJ1-4
V gene: TRBV19
CDR3 protein: CASSIRTFPPEKLFF

J gene: TRBJ1-1
V gene: TRBV7-2
CDR3 protein: CASSFFPGRDTEAFF

J gene: TRBJ1-2
V gene: TRBV7-9
CDR3 protein: CASSYAGLNYGYTF

J gene: TRBJ1-4
V gene: TRBV5-6
CDR3 protein: CASRGQRNEKLFF

J gene: TRBJ2-7
V gene: TRBV11-2
CDR3 protein: CASSQTTGGFEQYF

J gene: TRBJ1-1
V gene: TRBV9
CDR3 protein: CASSRTGTEAFF